This is a list of T cell receptor beta chains from one sample in a study of cytomegalovirus exposure and HLA in healthy donors. Sequencing used immunoSEQ multiplex PCR; TCRdb keeps in-frame clones, though not all of them. The sample lists a few hundred thousand clones, 77% seen once, with less than 3% in the top ten. The sample taken for sequencing was PBMCs. These TCRs come from a woman in her sixties or seventies in good health and CMV-seropositive. The CDR3 runs from the conserved cysteine through the conserved F or W. Fields, in order: V gene, D gene, clone size, J gene, CDR3 DNA, CDR3 protein. A D gene is named only where the DNA matches it firmly. Part of the rows lack a size; the others show once, few, many or a class for expanded clones.

V: TRBV7-9; D: TRBD1; size: once; J: TRBJ1-5; DNA: TGTGCCAGCAGCCGCGACCACAGCAGGGGGCCGGAGCATTTT; CDR3: CASSRDHSRGPEHF
V: TRBV4-1; D: .; size: .; J: TRBJ2-5; DNA: TGCGCCAGCAGCCAAGATCGCGTAGCTCAAGAGACCCAGTACTTC; CDR3: CASSQDRVAQETQYF
V: TRBV28; D: TRBD2; size: .; J: TRBJ2-1; DNA: TGTGCCAGCAGTCCGGGGGGGTACAATGAGCAGTTCTTC; CDR3: CASSPGGYNEQFF
V: TRBV7-9; D: .; size: .; J: TRBJ1-5; DNA: TGTGCCAGCAGCTCCTCGGGGAATCAGCCCCAGCATTTT; CDR3: CASSSSGNQPQHF
V: TRBV2; D: .; size: .; J: TRBJ2-2; DNA: TGTGCCAGCAGCGAGGGATACGGGGAGCTGTTTTTT; CDR3: CASSEGYGELFF
V: TRBV6-6; D: .; size: .; J: TRBJ2-7; DNA: TGTGCCAGCAGTTACTCGGGCACCGCCTACGAGCAGTACTTC; CDR3: CASSYSGTAYEQYF
V: TRBV5-1; D: TRBD1; size: .; J: TRBJ1-6; DNA: TGCGCCAGCAGCTTGGGGCAGGGGGCGCCTACTTCACCCCTCCACTTT; CDR3: CASSLGQGAPTSPLHF
V: TRBV30; D: TRBD1; size: .; J: TRBJ1-4; DNA: TGTGCCTGGACGACAGGGGTTGGTGAAAAACTGTTTTTT; CDR3: CAWTTGVGEKLFF
V: TRBV9; D: .; size: .; J: TRBJ1-5; DNA: TGTGCCAGCAGCGCAGGGGACCAGCCCCAGCATTTT; CDR3: CASSAGDQPQHF
V: TRBV18; D: .; size: .; J: TRBJ1-6; DNA: TGTGCCAGCTCACCAAGGACAGAAAATTCACCCCTCCACTTT; CDR3: CASSPRTENSPLHF
V: TRBV28; D: .; size: .; J: TRBJ1-2; DNA: TGTGCCAGCAACGGCGGGGGGCGCGAGGGCTACACCTTC; CDR3: CASNGGGREGYTF
V: TRBV10-2; D: .; size: few; J: TRBJ2-5; DNA: TGCGCCAGCAGTGATCAGCCACAGGCGGAGACCCAGTACTTC; CDR3: CASSDQPQAETQYF
V: TRBV7-3; D: .; size: .; J: TRBJ2-3; DNA: TGTGCCAGCAGCTTAAATCTTAACACAGATACGCAGTATTTT; CDR3: CASSLNLNTDTQYF
V: TRBV5-1; D: TRBD2; size: .; J: TRBJ2-2; DNA: TGCGCCAGCAGCTTGGCCGCGGGGGTAACCGGGGAGCTGTTTTTT; CDR3: CASSLAAGVTGELFF
V: TRBV30; D: .; size: .; J: TRBJ1-1; DNA: TGTGCCTGGCGCGGCCCCAGAAGGTCTGAAGCTTTCTTT; CDR3: CAWRGPRRSEAFF
V: TRBV6-1; D: TRBD2; size: .; J: TRBJ2-1; DNA: TGTGCCAGCAGTCGAAGCGGGGGGGCCGGTGAGCAGTTCTTC; CDR3: CASSRSGGAGEQFF
V: TRBV11-2; D: TRBD1; size: .; J: TRBJ2-4; DNA: TGTGCCAGCAGCTCAACGAGACAGGGGGCCCTTATTCAGTACTTC; CDR3: CASSSTRQGALIQYF
V: TRBV30; D: TRBD1; size: few; J: TRBJ1-6; DNA: TGTGCCTGGAGTGCTTACCGGGACAGGGGTTATAATTCACCCCTCCACTTT; CDR3: CAWSAYRDRGYNSPLHF
V: TRBV6-5; D: .; size: .; J: TRBJ1-2; DNA: TGTGCCAGCAGTTTGGACAGTAACTATGGCTACACCTTC; CDR3: CASSLDSNYGYTF
V: TRBV2; D: .; size: .; J: TRBJ2-6; DNA: TGTGCCAGCAGCCCTGACACCAACTCTGGGGCCAACGTCCTGACTTTC; CDR3: CASSPDTNSGANVLTF
V: TRBV27; D: TRBD1; size: .; J: TRBJ2-1; DNA: TGTGCCAGCAGTCGGGACAGGGGGAATTACAATGAGCAGTTCTTC; CDR3: CASSRDRGNYNEQFF
V: TRBV9; D: TRBD1; size: .; J: TRBJ1-4; DNA: TGTGCCAGCAGCGGACAGGGGGCAGGTGAAAAACTGTTTTTT; CDR3: CASSGQGAGEKLFF
V: TRBV18; D: TRBD1; size: .; J: TRBJ1-1; DNA: TGTGCCAGCTCGGTGGGACAGGGCTCGTACACTGAAGCTTTCTTT; CDR3: CASSVGQGSYTEAFF
V: TRBV2; D: TRBD1; size: .; J: TRBJ2-3; DNA: TGTGCCAGCGGAGGACAGGGAACTAGCACAGATACGCAGTATTTT; CDR3: CASGGQGTSTDTQYF
V: TRBV19; D: .; size: once; J: TRBJ2-3; DNA: TGTGCCAGTAGTATAACGCGGGATACGCAGTATTTT; CDR3: CASSITRDTQYF
V: TRBV7-3; D: .; size: .; J: TRBJ2-1; DNA: TGTGCCAGCAGCCCCAGGGGCGGGAGCTCCTACAATGAGCAGTTCTTC; CDR3: CASSPRGGSSYNEQFF
V: TRBV6-5; D: .; size: .; J: TRBJ1-2; DNA: TGTGCCAGCAGTTATTGGAGGGTTCATGGCTACACCTTC; CDR3: CASSYWRVHGYTF
V: TRBV10-1; D: TRBD2; size: .; J: TRBJ2-1; DNA: TGCGCCAGCAGTGATGTGGGGGGGGAGTTCTTC; CDR3: CASSDVGGEFF
V: TRBV7-9; D: TRBD1; size: .; J: TRBJ1-5; DNA: TGTGCCAGCAGCTTTGGGGACAGGGGAGATCAGCCCCAGCATTTT; CDR3: CASSFGDRGDQPQHF
V: TRBV11-2; D: .; size: .; J: TRBJ2-1; DNA: TGTGCCAGCAGCTTAGGTAACAATGAGCAGTTCTTC; CDR3: CASSLGNNEQFF
V: TRBV6-1; D: .; size: .; J: TRBJ1-1; DNA: TGTGCCAGCAGTGCTTCCAGTTCGAACACTGAAGCTTTCTTT; CDR3: CASSASSSNTEAFF
V: TRBV9; D: .; size: .; J: TRBJ2-3; DNA: TGTGCCAGCAGCGCCACTAGCACAGATACGCAGTATTTT; CDR3: CASSATSTDTQYF
V: TRBV5-1; D: TRBD2; size: .; J: TRBJ2-1; DNA: TGCGCCAGCAGCTTAGGATTAGCGGGACGGATTGATGAGCAGTTCTTC; CDR3: CASSLGLAGRIDEQFF
V: TRBV4-1; D: TRBD1; size: few; J: TRBJ2-4; DNA: TGCGCCAGCAGCCTAAGACAGGGGTTTGAAAACATTCAGTACTTC; CDR3: CASSLRQGFENIQYF
V: TRBV6-1; D: .; size: .; J: TRBJ1-2; DNA: TGTGCCAGCAGCCCGACAGCTAACTATGGCTACACCTTC; CDR3: CASSPTANYGYTF